The rows below give T cell receptor beta chains drawn from one sample of a study of regulatory T cells in long-lasting Graves disease. One entry per CDR3 protein, called by TCRdb with MiXCR from the multiplex PCR reads. The table shows 560,000 or so distinct CDR3 sequences, with about 16% occurring only once. The same specimen was also included in a second study, on T cells in Graves' hyperthyroidism and ophthalmopathy.

The source was peripheral blood mononuclear cells (PBMCs), collected at new diagnosis, from a patient treated with antithyroid drugs. The receptors were sampled from a man aged 18 to 35 with Graves disease. Both conserved end residues are part of each CDR3. The D gene is left open where the match is weak. Clone size is stated in some rows and not others, as once, few, many or a class when expanded.

J gene | D gene | clone size | V gene | CDR3 DNA | CDR3 protein
TRBJ2-5 | TRBD2 | few | TRBV5-4 | TGTGCCAGCAGCCTTGCGGGAGTATGGGAGACCCAGTACTTC | CASSLAGVWETQYF
TRBJ2-1 | NA | few | TRBV2 | TGTGCCAGCAGTGTTCTCGGTAGGTACGAGCAGTTCTTC | CASSVLGRYEQFF
TRBJ2-4 | TRBD2 | NA | TRBV20-1 | TGCAGTGCCGGGTATAGCGGGAACATTCAGTACTTC | CSAGYSGNIQYF
TRBJ2-4 | TRBD2 | many | TRBV3-1 | TGTGCCAGCAGCCAAGATGGGACTACCTATGCCAAAAACATTCAGTACTTC | CASSQDGTTYAKNIQYF
TRBJ1-3 | NA | many | TRBV3-1 | TGTGCCAGCAGCCAAGGACAGGCATCTGGAAACACCATATATTTT | CASSQGQASGNTIYF
TRBJ2-7 | TRBD1 | many | TRBV29-1 | TGCAGCGTTGAAGCCCGGGACAGGCATTCCTACGAGCAGTACTTC | CSVEARDRHSYEQYF
TRBJ2-1 | TRBD2 | many | TRBV7-9 | TGTGCCAGCAGCTTAGCGGGAGGGCTCTACAATGAGCAGTTCTTC | CASSLAGGLYNEQFF
TRBJ2-1 | NA | many | TRBV20-1 | TGCAGTGCGAGCTCTCGCCGCGATGAGCAGTTCTTC | CSASSRRDEQFF
TRBJ2-7 | TRBD2 | NA | TRBV20-1 | TGCAGTGCTGGAGGATTACTAGCGAAGTTCTACGAGCAGTACTTC | CSAGGLLAKFYEQYF
TRBJ2-7 | NA | many | TRBV20-1 | TGCAGTGCTAGACGTCGGGATTACCTGGGGTCCTACGAGCAGTACTTC | CSARRRDYLGSYEQYF
TRBJ2-7 | TRBD1 | many | TRBV3-1 | TGTGCCAGCAGCCAAGTCGACAGGGGTTCCGAGCAGTACTTC | CASSQVDRGSEQYF
TRBJ2-5 | TRBD2 | NA | TRBV7-2 | TGTGCCAGCAGCTCTAGGACTAGCGGGAGTTTAGAGACCCAGTACTTC | CASSSRTSGSLETQYF
TRBJ2-1 | NA | NA | TRBV3-1 | TGTGCCAGCAGCCAATCGAACCATGAGCAGTTCTTC | CASSQSNHEQFF
TRBJ2-7 | NA | many | TRBV10-2 | TGCGCCAGCAGTGAGTTCGGTGGAACCTACGAGCAGTACTTC | CASSEFGGTYEQYF